The T cell receptor beta chain described here comes from a study of T cells in narcolepsy. Germline CDR1 reads GTSNPN; CDR2 reads SVGIG (reference sequence). This CDR3 has 11 amino acids. The ends were cut back, 1 base at V and 4 bases at J, with 4 bases in the middle. Clones were sequenced by immunoSEQ multiplex PCR, and TCRdb holds only the in-frame ones, with some missing. The sample records about 36,000 clones, more than 75% being singletons. The sequenced material came from memory (CD45RA-) CD4+ T cells from blood. The TCR sequence derives from a human donor in good health. This rearrangement joins TRBV30 to TRBJ1-2; D call uncertain. Written as DNA, the CDR3 is TGTGCCTGGAGTGCGGTCTATGGCTACACCTTC. As protein: CAWSAVYGYTF.